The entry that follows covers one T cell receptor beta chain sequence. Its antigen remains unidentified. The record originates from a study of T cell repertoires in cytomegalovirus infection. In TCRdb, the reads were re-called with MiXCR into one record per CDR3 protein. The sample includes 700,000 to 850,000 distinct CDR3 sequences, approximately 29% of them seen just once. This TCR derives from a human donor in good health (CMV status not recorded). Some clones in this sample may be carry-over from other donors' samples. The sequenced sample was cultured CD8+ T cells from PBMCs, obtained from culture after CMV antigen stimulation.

The CDR3 nucleotides are TGTGCCAGCAGAACCGTCGGGACGGCCACTGAAGCTTTCTTT. Translating it yields CASRTVGTATEAFF. J is TRBJ1-1 and V is TRBV7-9; D might be TRBD1 (5 bases). V was pared by 6 bases and J by 4 bases, with 15 bases between. The CDR3 totals 14 residues. Germline V gives CDR1 SEHNR, CDR2 FQNEAQ (reference sequence).